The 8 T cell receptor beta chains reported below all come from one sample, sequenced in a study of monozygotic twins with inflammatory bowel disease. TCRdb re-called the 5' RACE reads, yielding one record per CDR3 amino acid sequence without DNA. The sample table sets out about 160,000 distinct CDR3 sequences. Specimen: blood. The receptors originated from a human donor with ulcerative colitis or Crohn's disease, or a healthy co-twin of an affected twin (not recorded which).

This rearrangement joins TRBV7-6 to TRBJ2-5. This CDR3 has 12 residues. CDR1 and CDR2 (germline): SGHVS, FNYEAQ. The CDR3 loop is CASSLAEETQYF.

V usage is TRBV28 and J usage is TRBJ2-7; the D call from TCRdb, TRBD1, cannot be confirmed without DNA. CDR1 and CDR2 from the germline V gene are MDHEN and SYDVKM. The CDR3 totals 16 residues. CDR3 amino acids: CASKRGSTGGSYEQYF. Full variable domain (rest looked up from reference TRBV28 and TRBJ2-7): DVKVTQSSRYLVKRTGEKVFLECVQDMDHENMFWYRQDPGLGLRLIYFSYDVKMKEKGDIPEGYSVSREKKERFSLILESASTNQTSMYLCASKRGSTGGSYEQYFGPGTRLTVT.

The CDR3: CASSLASGQGSYEQYF. The chain combines TRBV7-6 with TRBJ2-7; absent DNA, TCRdb's TRBD1 call cannot be checked. The germline V gene has CDR1 SGHVS and CDR2 FNYEAQ. The CDR3 has 16 amino acids.

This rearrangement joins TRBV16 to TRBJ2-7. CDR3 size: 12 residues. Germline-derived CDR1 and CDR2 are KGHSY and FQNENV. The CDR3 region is CASSQSAYEQYF.

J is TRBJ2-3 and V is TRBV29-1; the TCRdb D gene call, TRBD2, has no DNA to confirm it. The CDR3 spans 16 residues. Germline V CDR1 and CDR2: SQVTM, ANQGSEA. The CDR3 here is CSARHVALSSTDTQYF.

CDR3 in amino acids: CASSSRKGIAEAFF. The chain links TRBV7-9 to TRBJ1-1. The CDR3 sequence is 14 residues long. Germline values: CDR1 SEHNR, CDR2 FQNEAQ (reference sequence).

Here the CDR3 reads CASSITHIQHTEAFF. This chain uses TRBV19 with TRBJ1-1. CDR3 length: 15 residues. Germline CDR1 is LNHDA and CDR2 is SQIVND (reference sequence).

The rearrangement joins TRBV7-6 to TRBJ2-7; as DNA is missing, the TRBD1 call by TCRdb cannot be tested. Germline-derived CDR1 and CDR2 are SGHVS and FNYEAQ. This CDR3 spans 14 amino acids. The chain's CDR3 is CASSIWTDSYEQYF.